The 26 T cell receptor beta chains below come from one sample, sequenced in a study of cytomegalovirus exposure and HLA in healthy donors. In the PCR, 60 Vbeta and 13 Jbeta primers were used. Only in-frame clones appear in the TCRdb table, and some are missing; sequencing was by immunoSEQ multiplex PCR. Of fewer than 200,000 clones in the sample, approximately 75% were seen once. Sequencing used PBMCs. The receptors stem from a girl aged 5-17 years in good health and CMV-seronegative.

The chain couples TRBV25-1 to TRBJ1-6; no clear D. The V gene lost 2 bases and the J gene lost 4 bases, with 9 bases spanning the gap. CDR3 length: 15 amino acids. Germline assignment: CDR1 MGHDK and CDR2 SYGVNS. Here the CDR3 reads CASSEAAKYNSPLHF. The DNA for the CDR3 is TGTGCCAGCAGTGAAGCTGCTAAGTATAATTCACCCCTCCACTTT.

The chain is built from TRBV19 and TRBJ2-1; 7 bases line up with TRBD1. The CDR3 length is 15 residues. Losses at the gene ends were 6 bases for V and 4 bases for J; bases not matched to a gene: 9. Germline loops: CDR1 LNHDA, CDR2 SQIVND (reference sequence). The CDR3 DNA is TGTGCCAGTAGCGAACAGGGGAATGGTTACAATGAGCAGTTCTTC. Its protein is CASSEQGNGYNEQFF.

The chain joins TRBV7-6 to TRBJ2-2, with D perhaps matching TRBD1 (6 bases). Germline V gives CDR1 SGHVS, CDR2 FNYEAQ. V shed 9 bases and J shed 4 bases, with 15 bases lying between them. The CDR3 contains 14 residues. The CDR3 is CASSETGPTGELFF. Here the CDR3 DNA reads TGTGCCAGTTCCGAGACAGGACCCACCGGGGAGCTGTTTTTT.

This clone has just a few counts. This rearrangement joins TRBV11-2 to TRBJ1-1, with D perhaps TRBD1 (5 bases). In germline, CDR1 is SGHAT, CDR2 FQNNGV. The V and J ends lost 3 bases and 1 base respectively, with 9 bases between them. The length of the CDR3 is 14 residues. This CDR3 reads CASSLGQGNTEAFF. CDR3 nucleotide sequence: TGTGCCAGCAGCTTGGGGCAGGGGAACACTGAAGCTTTCTTT.

V gene TRBV6-1 combines with J gene TRBJ1-1; D is unresolved. Trimming took 2 bases from V and 2 from J, leaving 3 bases between them. This CDR3 spans 12 amino acids. The germline V gene encodes CDR1 MNHNS and CDR2 SASEGT. The CDR3 DNA sequence: TGTGCCAGCAGTGAATTAAACACTGAAGCTTTCTTT. Translating it yields CASSELNTEAFF.

The rearrangement links TRBV19 to TRBJ1-2, with 10 bases matching TRBD1. Trimming cost V 4 bases and J 6 bases; bases outside gene matches: 5. Germline V CDR1 and CDR2: LNHDA, SQIVND (reference sequence). This CDR3 region has 14 residues. In DNA form, the CDR3 reads TGTGCCAGTAGTAAGGACAGGGGGAAGGATGGCTACACCTTC. Its protein is CASSKDRGKDGYTF.

The sample holds a few counts of this clone. The CDR3 nucleotides are TGTGCCAGCAGTTTCCGGACAAATCAGCCCCAGCATTTT. It specifies CASSFRTNQPQHF. The chain carries TRBV27 and TRBJ1-5, with TRBD1 as a possible D gene (5 bases). Deletions cut 3 bases from V and 4 bases from J, with 7 bases between. The CDR3 length is 13 residues. Germline values: CDR1 MNHEY, CDR2 SMNVEV (reference sequence).

V gene TRBV5-6 combines with J gene TRBJ1-6; 9 bases fit TRBD1. Trimming took 3 bases from V and 5 from J; bases not matched to a gene: 3. The CDR3 is 15 amino acids. CDR1 and CDR2 (germline): SGHDT, YYEEEE. CDR3 residues: CASSSGQGNNSPLHF. DNA for the CDR3: TGTGCCAGCAGCTCTGGACAGGGGAATAATTCACCCCTCCACTTT.

The chain combines TRBV29-1 with TRBJ1-1, with D perhaps TRBD1 (6 bases). The length of the CDR3 is 13 residues. Deletions cut 6 bases from V and 4 bases from J, with 15 bases between. Per germline, CDR1 SQVTM and CDR2 ANQGSEA. The CDR3 region is CSVDTGRGTEAFF. The CDR3 DNA reads as TGCAGCGTAGACACAGGGAGGGGCACTGAAGCTTTCTTT.

This clone was observed a few times. This chain connects TRBV5-4 to TRBJ2-1; D is perhaps TRBD1 (5 bases). Trimming took 4 bases from V and 4 from J, leaving 9 bases between them. In germline, CDR1 is SGHNT, CDR2 YYREEE (reference sequence). The CDR3 runs 13 residues. The CDR3 protein is CASSVQGYNEQFF. The CDR3 region has the DNA TGTGCCAGCAGCGTCCAGGGATACAATGAGCAGTTCTTC.

The CDR3 is CASSAEGASYEQYF. CDR3 DNA: TGTGCCAGCAGCGCCGAGGGGGCCTCCTACGAGCAGTACTTC. The chain recombines TRBV9 with TRBJ2-7, with 7 bases identical to TRBD1. In germline, CDR1 is SGDLS, CDR2 YYNGEE. V was pared by 3 bases and J by 0 bases, with 3 bases of the junction left unmatched. The CDR3 consists of 14 residues.

CDR3 DNA: TGTGCCAGCAACGAGGGCCGGAGTAATTCACCCCTCCACTTT. This sequence encodes CASNEGRSNSPLHF. The chain couples TRBV27 to TRBJ1-6; D remains ambiguous. The germline CDR1 and CDR2 sequences are MNHEY and SMNVEV (reference sequence). This CDR3 is built from 14 residues. Trimming shortened V by 7 bases and J by 6 bases, and 13 bases separated the two germline ends.

This sequence joins TRBV5-6 and TRBJ1-2, with 7 bases that match TRBD1. J lost 1 base, V lost 3 bases, and 15 bases had no gene match. The CDR3 contains 18 residues. Germline-derived CDR1 and CDR2 are SGHDT and YYEEEE. CDR3 coding DNA: TGTGCCAGCAGCTGGGTAAGGGGACAGAAGGCTCTTAACTATGGCTACACCTTC. Encoded protein: CASSWVRGQKALNYGYTF.

This clone was seen once. The CDR3 reads CASSILRDRKKLFF. CDR3 in DNA: TGTGCCAGTAGTATCCTACGGGATCGGAAAAAACTGTTTTTT. The V call is TRBV19, the J call TRBJ1-4; D is ambiguous. CDR1 LNHDA and CDR2 SQIVND come from the germline V gene (reference sequence). Trimming pared 3 bases from V and 9 bases from J, leaving 14 bases between. The CDR3 spans 14 residues.

Only a few counts were recorded for this clone. CDR3 DNA sequence: TGTGCCAGCAGCTTAGATGGACAGGTAGCCTACAATGAGCAGTTCTTC. It codes for CASSLDGQVAYNEQFF. The V and J genes are TRBV7-3 and TRBJ2-1, with 7 bases fitting TRBD1. V shed 2 bases and J 2 bases; nucleotides not matched to a gene: 6. The length of the CDR3 is 16 residues. The germline CDR1 and CDR2 sequences are SGHTA and FQGTGA.

This rearrangement joins TRBV2 to TRBJ1-3; D is undetermined. The CDR3 covers 15 residues. Germline V gene lookup returns CDR1 SNHLY and CDR2 FYNNEI. Trimming took off 4 bases at V and 4 bases at J, with 14 bases between the two ends. CDR3 sequence: CASSGRASRGNTIYF. The CDR3 DNA follows: TGTGCCAGCAGTGGTCGCGCGTCGAGAGGAAACACCATATATTTT. The full variable domain, rest sourced from reference TRBV2 and TRBJ1-3, is EPEVTQTPSHQVTQMGQEVILRCVPISNHLYFYWYRQILGQKVEFLVSFYNNEISEKSEIFDDQFSVERPDGSNFTLKIRSTKLEDSAMYFCASSGRASRGNTIYFGEGSWLTVV.

The chain couples TRBV5-6 to TRBJ1-4, with D maybe TRBD1 (5 bases). The V and J ends lost 4 bases and 8 bases respectively, with 15 bases between them. The CDR3 contains 14 residues. Germline V gives CDR1 SGHDT, CDR2 YYEEEE. The CDR3 DNA is TGTGCCAGCAGCAAAGGGGAGGGCTTGGAAAAACTGTTTTTT. Translated, it gives CASSKGEGLEKLFF.

The chain has TRBV27 and TRBJ2-7; the D gene is possibly TRBD2 (5 bases). The ends were cut back, 5 bases at V and 6 bases at J, with 17 bases in the middle. Germline loops: CDR1 MNHEY, CDR2 SMNVEV (reference sequence). This CDR3 has 14 residues. The CDR3: CASSSGPTGSEQYF. CDR3 DNA sequence: TGTGCCAGCAGTAGTGGGCCTACGGGAAGCGAGCAGTACTTC.

The CDR3 nucleotides read TGTGCCAGCAGTTTATTAAACAGCCCGTATGGCTACACCTTC. It is translated as CASSLLNSPYGYTF. The V call is TRBV27, the J call TRBJ1-2; D remains ambiguous. The CDR3 is made up of 14 amino acids. Germline CDR1 MNHEY, CDR2 SMNVEV (reference sequence). V was cut by 1 base and J by 5 bases, with 11 bases left in between.

This clone appeared a single time. A read error may be the cause here, since a much bigger clone is one base away. The chain carries TRBV7-9 and TRBJ1-1; D perhaps matches TRBD1 (5 bases). Trimming pared 4 bases from V and 5 bases from J, leaving 8 bases between. The CDR3 contains 12 residues. The germline V gene has CDR1 SEHNR and CDR2 FQNEAQ (reference sequence). CDR3 protein: CASSSGGTEAFF. The CDR3 DNA follows: TGTGCCAGCAGCTCCGGGGGGACTGAAGCTTTCTTT.

This clone was recorded a few times. The V call is TRBV19, the J call TRBJ2-1; 7 bases agree with TRBD2. V lost 4 bases and J lost 8; bases outside the gene matches: 8. The CDR3 has 14 residues. Per germline, CDR1 LNHDA and CDR2 SQIVND (reference sequence). The CDR3 reads CASSTPAGRDEQFF. For the CDR3, the DNA is TGTGCCAGTAGTACCCCGGCAGGGAGGGATGAGCAGTTCTTC.

This sequence joins TRBV6-1 and TRBJ2-7; perhaps TRBD2 as D (6 bases). The V gene lost 3 bases and the J gene lost 4 bases, with 19 bases spanning the gap. Germline CDR1 reads MNHNS; CDR2 reads SASEGT. The CDR3 sequence is 16 residues long. For the CDR3, the DNA is TGTGCCAGCAGTGAGGGCCCCCAGGAGGGGCCGTACGAGCAGTACTTC. This encodes CASSEGPQEGPYEQYF.

A few counts support this clone. The gene calls are TRBV6-4 and TRBJ2-3; 12 positions match TRBD2. V dropped 6 bases and J dropped 1; count of bases not matched to a gene: 2. The CDR3 has 15 amino acids. Germline V gives CDR1 MRHNA, CDR2 SNTAGT. As DNA, the CDR3 is TGTGCCAGCAGCCGACTAGCGGGGGGCACAGATACGCAGTATTTT. It translates to CASSRLAGGTDTQYF.

The table lists this clone with a few counts. The chain combines TRBV5-1 with TRBJ1-1; D uncertain. The germline V gene has CDR1 SGHRS and CDR2 YFSETQ. Trimming removed 4 bases from V and 1 base from J, with 17 bases in between. This CDR3 is built from 16 residues. The CDR3 DNA follows: TGCGCCAGCAGCCCGCGACTAACAACGGGGAACACTGAAGCTTTCTTT. It translates to CASSPRLTTGNTEAFF. The complete variable domain, with remaining parts taken from reference TRBV5-1 and TRBJ1-1, reads KAGVTQTPRYLIKTRGQQVTLSCSPISGHRSVSWYQQTPGQGLQFLFEYFSETQRNKGNFPGRFSGRQFSNSRSEMNVSTLELGDSALYLCASSPRLTTGNTEAFFGQGTRLTVV.

The chain couples TRBV28 to TRBJ1-4; the D gene is possibly TRBD1 (5 bases). V lost 5 bases to trimming and J lost 2 bases, with 15 bases between them. The germline gives CDR1 MDHEN, CDR2 SYDVKM. The CDR3 covers 16 residues. As DNA, the CDR3 is TGTGCCAGCAGTACCCCCGGAGGGGCGACTAATGAAAAACTGTTTTTT. Translated, it gives CASSTPGGATNEKLFF.

This chain joins TRBV9 and TRBJ2-7; 8 bases are a match to TRBD1. The CDR3 runs to 15 residues. Germline V gene sequence: CDR1 SGDLS, CDR2 YYNGEE. Germline trimming cut 4 bases from V and 1 base from J; bases unmatched to any gene: 7. CDR3 nucleotide sequence: TGTGCCAGCAGCCCGGGACAGGCTCTTTCCTACGAGCAGTACTTC. Protein product: CASSPGQALSYEQYF.